These 26 T cell receptor beta chains were sequenced from one sample in a study of blood T cell repertoires in COVID-19. Repertoires were generated with immunoSEQ multiplex PCR, while TCRdb's copy carries only in-frame clones and drops some. Of about 110,000 clones in the sample, 60% to 85% were seen once. The sequencing sample was made of peripheral blood. The receptors shown here come from a man older than 75 with COVID-19, enrolled during active disease.

Only one count was recorded for this clone. V and J are TRBV10-3 and TRBJ2-1, with D possibly TRBD2 on 6 matching bases. The germline V gene encodes CDR1 ENHRY and CDR2 SYGVKD. The CDR3 has 16 amino acids. The V and J ends lost 7 bases and 1 base respectively, with 17 bases between them. CDR3 nucleotide sequence: TGTGCCATCAACAAGTCGGCGGGAAGGTCCTACAATGAGCAGTTCTTC. It translates to CAINKSAGRSYNEQFF.

This clone turned up a few times. The rearrangement uses TRBV6-6 and TRBJ2-1, with unresolved D. This CDR3 has 16 residues. Between the trimmed V and J ends, which lost 2 bases and 5 bases, there was a span of 16 bases. Looked up from germline, CDR1 is MNHNY and CDR2 is SVGAGI (reference sequence). The CDR3 DNA reads TGTGCCAGCAGTTACGATCTCTCAACCGCTAACAATGAGCAGTTCTTC. It translates to CASSYDLSTANNEQFF.

This chain uses TRBV5-1 with TRBJ1-5; D unresolved. Trimming cost V 0 bases and J 5 bases, with 9 bases left between them. The length of the CDR3 is 14 residues. Germline lookup yields CDR1 SGHRS and CDR2 YFSETQ. The CDR3 DNA is TGCGCCAGCAGCTTGGGTGGCCTCTATCAGCCCCAGCATTTT. Its protein is CASSLGGLYQPQHF.

As DNA, the CDR3 is TGTGCCAGCAGCCGGGGACAGGGAGCCTACAATGAGCAGTTCTTC. Encoded protein: CASSRGQGAYNEQFF. The chain uses TRBV11-3 and TRBJ2-1; 9 nucleotides match TRBD1. The ends lost 5 bases at V and 2 bases at J; junction bases unmatched: 4. Per the germline V gene, CDR1 is SGHNT and CDR2 is YENEEA. The length of the CDR3 is 15 residues. Full variable domain (missing parts from reference TRBV11-3 and TRBJ2-1): EAGVVQSPRYKIIEKKQPVAFWCNPISGHNTLYWYLQNLGQGPELLIRYENEEAVDDSQLPKDRFSAERLKGVDSTLKIQPAELGDSAVYLCASSRGQGAYNEQFFGPGTRLTVL.

CDR3 protein: CASSLESGRSEQFF. The CDR3 DNA sequence: TGTGCCAGCAGCTTAGAGAGCGGGAGAAGTGAGCAGTTCTTC. The chain uses TRBV7-2 and TRBJ2-1; 8 bases fit TRBD2. With 1 base clipped from V and 9 bases from J, the junction kept 5 bases outside the gene matches. Germline CDR1 and CDR2: SGHTA and FQGNSA. There are 14 residues in the CDR3.

V is TRBV6-1 and J is TRBJ1-5; the match to TRBD1 covers 8 bases. V lost 3 bases and J lost 5; bases outside the gene matches: 3. Germline V lookup: CDR1 MNHNS, CDR2 SASEGT. This CDR3 comprises 14 residues. This CDR3 reads CASSEAGGDQPQHF. CDR3 in DNA: TGTGCCAGCAGTGAGGCAGGGGGCGATCAGCCCCAGCATTTT.

The chain carries TRBV6-5 and TRBJ2-2; D might be TRBD2 (6 bases). Trimming took 0 bases from V and 5 from J, leaving 10 bases between them. The CDR3 totals 15 residues. Per germline, CDR1 MNHEY and CDR2 SVGAGI. The CDR3 spells CASSYSTRETGELFF. DNA of the CDR3: TGTGCCAGCAGTTACTCAACGCGGGAAACCGGGGAGCTGTTTTTT.

CDR3 in amino acids: CASSYSSVGGGELFF. DNA of the CDR3: TGTGCCAGCAGTTACTCGTCCGTCGGGGGCGGGGAGCTGTTTTTT. V usage is TRBV6-5 and J usage is TRBJ2-2, with TRBD2 as a possible D gene (6 bases). In germline, CDR1 is MNHEY, CDR2 SVGAGI. The CDR3 covers 15 residues. The ends were cut back, 0 bases at V and 7 bases at J, with 12 bases in the middle.

For the CDR3, the DNA is TGTGCCAGCAGCCCCGGACAGCTTTTTTCACCCCTCCACTTT. Translating it yields CASSPGQLFSPLHF. This chain connects TRBV11-2 to TRBJ1-6; TRBD1 might be the D (6 bases). CDR1 and CDR2 (germline): SGHAT, FQNNGV. The ends were cut back, 5 bases at V and 9 bases at J, with 14 bases in the middle. The CDR3 runs 14 residues.

This chain joins TRBV18 and TRBJ2-1; weak D call: TRBD2 (6 bases). Germline V gene data show CDR1 as KGHSH and CDR2 as LQKENI. CDR3 length equals 15 residues. V gave up 4 bases and J gave up 0 bases, with 10 bases separating them. The CDR3 loop reads CASSLPGSSYNEQFF. Here the CDR3 DNA reads TGTGCCAGCTCACTACCCGGGAGCTCCTACAATGAGCAGTTCTTC.

This chain joins TRBV6-6 and TRBJ2-5, with 10 positions matching TRBD1. Germline V gene lookup returns CDR1 MNHNY and CDR2 SVGAGI (reference sequence). CDR3 length: 14 residues. With 4 bases clipped from V and 3 bases from J, the junction kept 2 bases outside the gene matches. CDR3 DNA: TGTGCCAGCAGTTCGACAGGGGGCGAAGAGACCCAGTACTTC. Amino acid sequence: CASSSTGGEETQYF.

This clone has just a few counts. The rearrangement uses TRBV3-1 (or the pseudogene TRBV3-2) and TRBJ2-7; possible D gene TRBD1, 5 bases. Germline V gene lookup returns CDR1 LGHDT and CDR2 YNNKEL (reference sequence). Trimming stripped 1 base from V and 2 bases from J, with 12 bases between. The CDR3 extends over 15 amino acids. CDR3: CASSQGYLGAYEQYF. CDR3 sequence (DNA): TGTGCCAGCAGCCAAGGGTATTTAGGGGCCTACGAGCAGTACTTC.

V gene TRBV5-6 combines with J gene TRBJ2-5, with a tentative D call TRBD2 (5 bases). V lost 0 bases, J lost 5 bases, and 11 bases lay in between. CDR3 size: 14 residues. The germline V gene encodes CDR1 SGHDT and CDR2 YYEEEE. CDR3 in DNA: TGTGCCAGCAGCTTGGTGGGGAGAGTCGAGACCCAGTACTTC. Translated, it gives CASSLVGRVETQYF.

The chain combines TRBV5-4 with TRBJ2-3; possibly TRBD2 for D (6 bases). Trimming removed 3 bases at V and 0 bases at J, with 14 bases between. The germline gives CDR1 SGHNT, CDR2 YYREEE (reference sequence). The CDR3 runs to 16 residues. As DNA, the CDR3 is TGTGCCAGCAGCTCTCCGGGACTCTCTAGCACAGATACGCAGTATTTT. Residues: CASSSPGLSSTDTQYF.

The V and J genes are TRBV6-5 and TRBJ2-7, with D hard to call. Trimming stripped 6 bases from V and 2 bases from J, with 11 bases between. This CDR3 comprises 13 residues. Germline CDR1 and CDR2: MNHEY and SVGAGI. This CDR3 is CASRPSTPYEQYF. The CDR3 DNA sequence: TGTGCCAGCAGGCCTTCCACTCCCTACGAGCAGTACTTC.

The CDR3 sequence: CASSSGIPRTDTQYF. The CDR3 DNA is TGTGCCAGCAGTTCAGGGATTCCTCGCACAGATACGCAGTATTTT. This rearrangement joins TRBV28 to TRBJ2-3; D might be TRBD1 (5 bases). Trimming shortened V by 4 bases and J by 1 base, and 12 bases separated the two germline ends. The CDR3 spans 15 residues. Looked up from germline, CDR1 is MDHEN and CDR2 is SYDVKM.

The chain links TRBV28 to TRBJ2-3, with D unresolved. V lost 3 bases to trimming and J lost 3 bases, with 4 bases between them. The germline V gene has CDR1 MDHEN and CDR2 SYDVKM. This CDR3 has 12 residues. This CDR3 is CASSLQTDTQYF. The CDR3 DNA is TGTGCCAGCAGTTTGCAGACAGATACGCAGTATTTT.

This chain connects TRBV28 to TRBJ2-1; a weak D match, TRBD1 (5 bases). Germline values: CDR1 MDHEN, CDR2 SYDVKM. The V end was cut by 3 bases, the J end by 7 bases, with 13 bases between. This CDR3 is 14 amino acids long. CDR3 nucleotide sequence: TGTGCCAGCAGTTTTTTAGGGGCTGGGAATGAGCAGTTCTTC. It codes for CASSFLGAGNEQFF.

The gene calls are TRBV18 and TRBJ1-1; D uncertain. The V gene lost 2 bases and the J gene lost 8 bases, with 15 bases spanning the gap. The CDR3 sequence is 14 residues long. Looked up from germline, CDR1 is KGHSH and CDR2 is LQKENI. The chain's CDR3 is CASSPEAPGREAFF. CDR3 coding DNA: TGTGCCAGCTCACCAGAGGCACCCGGTAGGGAAGCTTTCTTT.

This chain joins TRBV6-1 and TRBJ1-1; TRBD1 matches at 11 bases. This CDR3 is 17 amino acids long. CDR1 and CDR2 from the germline V gene are MNHNS and SASEGT. Germline trimming cut 2 bases from V and 4 bases from J; bases unmatched to any gene: 9. The CDR3 protein is CASSERGGQGVFTEAFF. The CDR3 DNA is TGTGCCAGCAGTGAACGAGGGGGACAGGGGGTTTTCACTGAAGCTTTCTTT.

J is TRBJ2-3 and V is TRBV3-1 (or the pseudogene TRBV3-2), with 14 bases matching TRBD2. This CDR3 is 14 amino acids long. J was trimmed by 6 bases and V by 6 bases; bases with no gene match: 2. Germline-derived CDR1 and CDR2 are LGHDT and YNNKEL (reference sequence). CDR3 sequence: CASRGLAGEDTQYF. CDR3 nucleotide sequence: TGTGCCAGCAGGGGACTAGCGGGAGAGGATACGCAGTATTTT.

Comments on this clone: The identical CDR3 is also encoded by other nucleotide sequences in the sample. V gene TRBV4-1 combines with J gene TRBJ2-7; 7 bases fit TRBD2. The J segment lost 9 bases and the V segment lost 1 base, leaving 15 bases of the junction unmatched. Germline lookup yields CDR1 MGHRA and CDR2 YSYEKL. The CDR3 covers 16 residues. The CDR3 sequence is CASSQAGWLAEKRQYF. The CDR3 bases are TGCGCCAGCAGCCAAGCGGGGTGGCTAGCGGAAAAGAGGCAGTACTTC.

In DNA, the CDR3 is TGTGCCACCAGCAGAGGTCGGACTAGCGGGAGAGGGGAGCTGTTTTTT. It specifies CATSRGRTSGRGELFF. The J gene is TRBJ2-2, the V gene TRBV15; 13 bases agree with TRBD2. From germline, CDR1 is LNHNV and CDR2 YYDKDF (reference sequence). With 1 base clipped from V and 8 bases from J, the junction kept 4 bases outside the gene matches. This CDR3 spans 16 amino acids.

The gene calls are TRBV5-1 and TRBJ1-4; TRBD1 is a possible D gene (6 bases). Trimming left V 4 bases short and J 9 bases short, with 13 bases between. The CDR3 spans 13 residues. Germline lookup yields CDR1 SGHRS and CDR2 YFSETQ. CDR3 region: CASSPPGVQKLFF. The CDR3 DNA is TGCGCCAGCAGCCCGCCAGGGGTTCAAAAACTGTTTTTT. Full variable domain (rest looked up from reference TRBV5-1 and TRBJ1-4): KAGVTQTPRYLIKTRGQQVTLSCSPISGHRSVSWYQQTPGQGLQFLFEYFSETQRNKGNFPGRFSGRQFSNSRSEMNVSTLELGDSALYLCASSPPGVQKLFFGSGTQLSVL.

V is TRBV6-5 and J is TRBJ2-7; 10 bases agree with TRBD2. Germline-derived CDR1 and CDR2 are MNHEY and SVGAGI. The CDR3 spans 13 residues. The trim removed 5 bases at V and 3 bases at J, leaving 1 base unmatched. The CDR3 DNA reads TGTGCCAGCAGTAGGACTAGCGGCTACGAGCAGTACTTC. Amino acids: CASSRTSGYEQYF.

The J gene is TRBJ1-2, the V gene TRBV6-5; D might be TRBD1 (6 bases). V lost 4 bases, J lost 2 bases, and 11 bases lay in between. This CDR3 comprises 14 residues. The germline V gene has CDR1 MNHEY and CDR2 SVGAGI. This CDR3 reads CASSSHRVNYGYTF. DNA of the CDR3: TGTGCCAGCAGTTCGCACAGGGTAAACTATGGCTACACCTTC.